This T cell receptor beta chain was obtained from a study of tissue T cells after allogeneic stem cell transplantation. Study at large: Steroid-refractory graft-versus-host disease after allogeneic hematopoietic cell transplant qualified adults for prospective research-autopsy enrollment. Overall study findings and caveats: Shared clones across patients were few; motif clustering revealed tissue-specific shared signatures.

CDR3 sequences, V/J genes, frequencies and template counts came from survey-depth TCRbeta sequencing. Produced via immunoSEQ multiplex PCR; TCRdb's table is partial and in-frame only. The data show about 26,000 clones, about 90% seen once. Turning to this clone: Antigen: not known.

Losses at the gene ends were 5 bases for V and 8 bases for J; bases not matched to a gene: 11. Per the germline V gene, CDR1 is SGHRS and CDR2 is YFSETQ. CDR3 length equals 15 residues. The TCR was taken from a male donor older than 55 who later had graft-versus-host disease after an allogeneic stem cell transplant. The V and J genes are TRBV5-1 and TRBJ2-1; 9 bases map to TRBD1. The sequences come from blood, collected before transplantation. CDR3 nucleotide sequence: TGCGCCAGCAGTACTGGACAGGGGAATCTCTATGAGCAGTTCTTC. Protein product: CASSTGQGNLYEQFF.